The present T cell receptor beta chain was sequenced within a study of shared T cell receptors in the human thymus. CDR3 length: 16 residues. The germline V gene has CDR1 SGHNT and CDR2 YYREEE (reference sequence). The ends were cut back, 4 bases at V and 2 bases at J, with 18 bases in the middle. TCRdb's copy holds only in-frame clones and misses some; the assay was immunoSEQ multiplex PCR. The data contain 700,000 or so clones, 80% to 90% of them singletons. This clone was detected only once. Separately, the same data were catalogued under a study of human thymus T cells. That work contributes: Corrective heart surgery yielded resections, and these provided the thymus tissue.

The sample comprised thymocytes. The chain combines TRBV5-4 with TRBJ1-1; D perhaps matches TRBD1 (6 bases). This TCR was recovered from a girl less than two years old with a congenital heart defect. The chain's CDR3 is CASSGRFGQFNTEAFF. CDR3 bases: TGTGCCAGCAGCGGACGTTTTGGACAGTTTAACACTGAAGCTTTCTTT.